This TCR beta chain was sequenced in a study of stem cell transplantation in POMP-related autoinflammatory disease. TCRdb's table, derived via immunoSEQ multiplex PCR, lists solely in-frame clones and lacks some. The sample contains tens of thousands of clones, just over 90% of which appear only once. V lost 4 bases and J 6 bases, leaving 7 bases between the germline ends. The germline V gene has CDR1 SGHRS and CDR2 YFSETQ. The CDR3 contains 12 residues. This sequence joins TRBV5-1 and TRBJ2-2; TRBD1 might be the D (6 bases). This receptor was identified in a human patient with POMP-related autoinflammation and immune dysregulation (PRAID). Some T cells may originate from the graft donor. Sequencing used CD4+ T cells from PBMCs, obtained after stem cell transplantation. The CDR3 DNA follows: TGCGCCAGCAGCCAGGGGTCCGGGGAGCTGTTTTTT. As protein: CASSQGSGELFF.